The next 15 T cell receptor beta chains were all read from a single sample in a study of OX40 agonist ivuxolimab in advanced cancers. The library was built by means of the immunoSEQ multiplex PCR assay. This is the immuneACCESS table as TCRdb keeps it, with only in-frame sequences that have V and J called. A part of the clones is gone; compared with another copy, unresolved V genes explain less than half, and the rest is unexplained. The sample table contains about 50,000 clones; only one count was recorded for roughly three quarters of them. The ten biggest clones cover under 3% of the sample. This sample comprised CD4+ or CD8+ T cells sorted from blood, obtained in a trial of the OX40 agonist ivuxolimab. The origin of the receptors is an adult with an advanced solid tumor such as melanoma, head and neck, liver or kidney cancer.

The chain combines TRBV7-3 with TRBJ2-7; 10 bases are shared with TRBD2. Per the germline V gene, CDR1 is SGHTA and CDR2 is FQGTGA. This CDR3 is 16 amino acids long. V lost 2 bases to trimming and J lost 3 bases; unmatched junction nucleotides: 7. CDR3 coding DNA: TGTGCCAGCAGCTTAGGGTCTAGCGGGAGCGGCTACGAGCAGTACTTC. It yields the protein CASSLGSSGSGYEQYF.

This clone was recorded once. The rearrangement joins TRBV6-6 to TRBJ2-1; D might be TRBD1 (6 bases). The CDR3 is 14 residues long. V lost 6 bases to trimming and J lost 4 bases, with 13 bases between them. Germline CDR1 MNHNY, CDR2 SVGAGI (reference sequence). The CDR3 reads CASREPDRYNEQFF. Written as DNA, the CDR3 is TGTGCCAGCAGAGAACCCGACAGGTACAATGAGCAGTTCTTC.

The rearrangement links TRBV5-4 to TRBJ2-1, with TRBD2 identical over 14 bases. With V trimmed by 4 bases and J by 8 bases, 5 bases remained unmatched. CDR1 and CDR2 from the germline V gene are SGHNT and YYREEE (reference sequence). There are 15 residues in the CDR3. CDR3 coding DNA: TGTGCCAGCAGCCCGGGACTAGCGGGAGAGTATGAGCAGTTCTTC. This codes for CASSPGLAGEYEQFF.

The chain combines TRBV27 with TRBJ2-6; no definite D call. V dropped 2 bases and J dropped 0 bases, with 5 bases sitting between them. CDR3 size: 15 residues. Looked up from germline, CDR1 is MNHEY and CDR2 is SMNVEV (reference sequence). CDR3 bases: TGTGCCAGCAGTTTAGGAAGCTCTGGGGCCAACGTCCTGACTTTC. It specifies CASSLGSSGANVLTF.

This clone was found once. The CDR3 reads CASRAGAGTEAFF. DNA of the CDR3: TGTGCCAGCAGGGCCGGGGCGGGCACTGAAGCTTTCTTT. V gene TRBV6-1 combines with J gene TRBJ1-1; D might be TRBD1 (5 bases). Germline CDR1 MNHNS, CDR2 SASEGT. This CDR3 spans 13 amino acids. Trimming pared 6 bases from V and 4 bases from J, leaving 12 bases between.

This chain connects TRBV7-8 to TRBJ2-7, with D perhaps being TRBD1 or TRBD2 (5 bases each). The CDR3 consists of 14 residues. V was cut by 0 bases and J by 5 bases, with 11 bases left in between. Per the germline V gene, CDR1 is SGHVS and CDR2 is FQNEAQ. For the CDR3, the DNA is TGTGCCAGCAGCTTAGCAGGGGAGAGGGACGAGCAGTACTTC. Protein product: CASSLAGERDEQYF.

CDR3 coding DNA: TGTGCTAGTGGTTTGGTAGCTGGGACAGGAAAGAACACTGAAGCTTTCTTT. Translation gives CASGLVAGTGKNTEAFF. V is TRBV12-5 and J is TRBJ1-1, with TRBD1 identical over 8 bases. Germline trimming cut 0 bases from V and 1 base from J; bases unmatched to any gene: 7. The CDR3 has 17 residues. Germline V gives CDR1 LGHNT, CDR2 FRNRAP.

The chain combines TRBV5-4 with TRBJ1-3, with D unresolved. Germline lookup yields CDR1 SGHNT and CDR2 YYREEE (reference sequence). V lost 4 bases to trimming and J lost 0 bases, with 17 bases between them. The CDR3 is 17 amino acids. The CDR3 region has the DNA TGTGCCAGCAGCCGCGGTTGGGGTCGAAGCTCTGGAAACACCATATATTTT. The encoded protein is CASSRGWGRSSGNTIYF.

J is TRBJ1-3 and V is TRBV7-8; 7 bases align to TRBD1. Germline loops: CDR1 SGHVS, CDR2 FQNEAQ. Trimming removed 6 bases from V and 2 bases from J; junction bases left unmatched: 7. The CDR3 runs to 15 residues. CDR3: CASSPLQGAGNTIYF. Written as DNA, the CDR3 is TGTGCCAGCAGTCCACTCCAGGGGGCTGGAAACACCATATATTTT.

The J gene is TRBJ1-2, the V gene TRBV7-3; TRBD1 aligns across 8 bases. Germline V gene sequence: CDR1 SGHTA, CDR2 FQGTGA. This CDR3 has 12 residues. The ends lost 5 bases at V and 8 bases at J; junction bases unmatched: 4. CDR3 in amino acids: CASSLQGEGYTF. In DNA form, the CDR3 reads TGTGCCAGCAGCCTACAGGGGGAGGGCTACACCTTC.

This rearrangement joins TRBV6-6 to TRBJ2-3; D not certain. Germline lookup yields CDR1 MNHNY and CDR2 SVGAGI (reference sequence). The V end lost 6 bases, the J end lost 2 bases, and 9 bases lay between the germline ends. CDR3 length: 13 residues. As DNA, the CDR3 is TGTGCCAGCAGGGTTAGCTCCACAGATACGCAGTATTTT. It encodes CASRVSSTDTQYF.

The chain employs TRBV19 and TRBJ2-7, with 11 bases fitting TRBD2. CDR3 size: 18 residues. V was pared by 3 bases and J by 3 bases, with 13 bases of the junction left unmatched. Germline values: CDR1 LNHDA, CDR2 SQIVND (reference sequence). CDR3 coding DNA: TGTGCCAGTAGTATGATAGCGGGAGGGCCCTCGGCTGTCTACGAGCAGTACTTC. Amino acid sequence: CASSMIAGGPSAVYEQYF.

This chain joins TRBV6-1 and TRBJ2-1; no clear D. The germline V and J ends were trimmed by 6 bases and 8 bases, with 14 bases remaining between them. CDR3 size: 13 residues. Germline CDR1 reads MNHNS; CDR2 reads SASEGT. CDR3 sequence: CASRSDVGDEQFF. CDR3 sequence (DNA): TGTGCCAGCAGGTCTGATGTTGGCGATGAGCAGTTCTTC.

The chain carries TRBV6-1 and TRBJ2-6, with D possibly being TRBD1 (6 bases). The CDR3 runs 14 residues. The V gene's germline CDR1 is MNHNS and CDR2 SASEGT. V was trimmed by 5 bases and J by 3 bases, leaving 8 bases between them. The CDR3 DNA is TGTGCCAGCAGTTGGGGGCGTGGGGCCAACGTCCTGACTTTC. Translating gives CASSWGRGANVLTF.

This sequence joins TRBV5-1 and TRBJ2-5; D is uncertain. V lost 0 bases and J 5 bases, leaving 14 bases between the germline ends. This CDR3 spans 15 amino acids. Germline-derived CDR1 and CDR2 are SGHRS and YFSETQ. The CDR3 reads CASSLAGRNFETQYF. CDR3 DNA sequence: TGCGCCAGCAGCTTGGCCGGCAGGAATTTCGAGACCCAGTACTTC.